This passage covers 9 T cell receptor beta chains from one sample sequenced in a study of T-cell memory formation after mild COVID-19. TCRdb re-analysed the 5' RACE reads in MiXCR, keeping a single row per CDR3 protein. The profile shows around 430,000 distinct CDR3 sequences, about 16% of them singletons. Sequenced sample: PBMCs or a T cell subset sorted from them (not recorded which). The receptors originated from a man aged 18 to 30 who had mild COVID-19 (a few samples of this study predate the infection). Cell type and time point are not known.

This clonotype came up many times. The chain employs TRBV9 and TRBJ2-1, with 7 bases that match TRBD2. CDR1 is SGDLS, CDR2 YYNGEE, per germline. V trimming: 0 bases; J trimming: 2 bases; junction bases outside the gene matches: 2. The CDR3 is made up of 15 amino acids. CDR3 loop: CASSVEGLAYNEQFF. The CDR3 bases are TGTGCCAGCAGCGTAGAAGGACTAGCCTACAATGAGCAGTTCTTC.

The gene calls are TRBV5-1 and TRBJ2-5; no definite D call. The CDR3 has 15 amino acids. Trimming removed 0 bases from V and 0 bases from J, with 9 bases in between. Germline V CDR1 and CDR2: SGHRS, YFSETQ. The CDR3 bases are TGCGCCAGCAGCTTGGTACAGCCGTACCAAGAGACCCAGTACTTC. It codes for CASSLVQPYQETQYF. Full variable domain (rest looked up from reference TRBV5-1 and TRBJ2-5): KAGVTQTPRYLIKTRGQQVTLSCSPISGHRSVSWYQQTPGQGLQFLFEYFSETQRNKGNFPGRFSGRQFSNSRSEMNVSTLELGDSALYLCASSLVQPYQETQYFGPGTRLLVL.

J is TRBJ1-6 and V is TRBV7-9; possible D gene TRBD1, 5 bases. V was shortened by 5 bases and J by 0 bases, with 11 bases between the two germline ends. This CDR3 has 16 residues. In germline, CDR1 is SEHNR, CDR2 FQNEAQ (reference sequence). The CDR3 DNA reads as TGTGCCAGCAGCGCAAGGGGAAGCTCCTATAATTCACCCCTCCACTTT. As protein: CASSARGSSYNSPLHF.

This clonotype was observed a few times. The rearrangement joins TRBV7-2 to TRBJ2-3; no definite D call. CDR1 and CDR2 from the germline V gene are SGHTA and FQGNSA. There are 14 residues in the CDR3. V was shortened by 5 bases and J by 3 bases, with 12 bases between the two germline ends. DNA for the CDR3: TGTGCCAGCAGCCGTCAGCCGGGTACAGATACGCAGTATTTT. This translates into CASSRQPGTDTQYF.

The rearrangement uses TRBV5-5 and TRBJ2-6; D remains ambiguous. The CDR3 sequence is 15 residues long. V lost 5 bases to trimming and J lost 3 bases, with 12 bases between them. Germline CDR1 and CDR2: SGHKS and YYEKEE (reference sequence). The chain's CDR3 is CASSYRVVGANVLTF. In DNA form, the CDR3 reads TGTGCCAGCAGTTACCGGGTGGTTGGGGCCAACGTCCTGACTTTC.

The chain recombines TRBV3-1 with TRBJ2-7; 12 positions match TRBD2. CDR1 and CDR2 from the germline V gene are LGHDT and YNNKEL (reference sequence). V trimming: 1 base; J trimming: 4 bases; junction bases outside the gene matches: 2. The CDR3 contains 15 residues. The CDR3 loop reads CASSQGLAGVYEQYV. The CDR3 nucleotides are TGTGCCAGCAGCCAAGGACTAGCGGGGGTTTACGAGCAGTACGTC.

The CDR3 coding sequence is TGTGCCAGCAGTCTCATCATGGGGGGTGGGACTGAAGCTTTCTTT. This codes for CASSLIMGGGTEAFF. The chain links TRBV27 to TRBJ1-1; possible D gene TRBD1, 5 bases. This CDR3 has 15 amino acids. CDR1 is MNHEY, CDR2 SMNVEV, per germline (reference sequence). V was cut by 5 bases and J by 5 bases, with 18 bases left in between.

This clonotype was seen a few times. The CDR3 region is CASRSSDLGSYNEQFF. CDR3 coding DNA: TGTGCCAGCAGATCCAGCGACCTGGGCTCCTACAATGAGCAGTTCTTC. This sequence joins TRBV6-2 or TRBV6-3 and TRBJ2-1, with D uncertain. Germline loops: CDR1 MNHEY, CDR2 SVGEGT. V was pared by 6 bases and J by 0 bases, with 15 bases between. The CDR3 has 16 residues.

This clonotype has only a few counts. V gene TRBV9 combines with J gene TRBJ2-3, with 10 positions matching TRBD2. V lost 0 bases and J lost 2; bases outside the gene matches: 6. The germline V gene encodes CDR1 SGDLS and CDR2 YYNGEE. The CDR3 has 17 amino acids. The CDR3 nucleotides are TGTGCCAGCAGCGTAGGACGGACTAGCGGTCTCACAGATACGCAGTATTTT. This translates into CASSVGRTSGLTDTQYF.